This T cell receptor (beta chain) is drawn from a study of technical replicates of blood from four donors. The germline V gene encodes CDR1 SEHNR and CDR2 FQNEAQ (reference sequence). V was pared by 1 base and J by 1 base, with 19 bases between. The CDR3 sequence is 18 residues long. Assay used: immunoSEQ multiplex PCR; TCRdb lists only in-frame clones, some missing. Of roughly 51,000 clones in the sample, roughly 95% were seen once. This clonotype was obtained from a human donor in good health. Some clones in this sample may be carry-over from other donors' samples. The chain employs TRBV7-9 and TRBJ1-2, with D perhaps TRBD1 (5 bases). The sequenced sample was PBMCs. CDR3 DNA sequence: TGTGCCAGCAGCTTAGTAGGGGCAGCCTATAACCTTAACTATGGCTACACCTTC. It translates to CASSLVGAAYNLNYGYTF.